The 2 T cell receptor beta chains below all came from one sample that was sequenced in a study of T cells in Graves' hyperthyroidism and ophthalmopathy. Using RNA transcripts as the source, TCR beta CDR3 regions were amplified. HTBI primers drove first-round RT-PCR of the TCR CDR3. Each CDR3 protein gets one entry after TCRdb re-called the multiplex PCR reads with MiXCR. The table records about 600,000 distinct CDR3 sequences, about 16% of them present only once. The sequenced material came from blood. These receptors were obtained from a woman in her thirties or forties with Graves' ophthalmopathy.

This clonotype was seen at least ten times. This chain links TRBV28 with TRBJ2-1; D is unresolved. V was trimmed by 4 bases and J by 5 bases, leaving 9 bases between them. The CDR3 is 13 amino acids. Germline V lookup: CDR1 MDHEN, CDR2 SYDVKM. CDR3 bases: TGTGCCAGCAGTTCGGGTGGGAACAATGAGCAGTTCTTC. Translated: CASSSGGNNEQFF.

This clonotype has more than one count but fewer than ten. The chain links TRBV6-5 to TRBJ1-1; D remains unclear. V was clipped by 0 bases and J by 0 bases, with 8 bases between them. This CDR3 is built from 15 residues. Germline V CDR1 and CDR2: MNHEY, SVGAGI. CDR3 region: CASSYSRLMNTEAFF. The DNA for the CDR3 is TGTGCCAGCAGTTACTCGAGACTGATGAACACTGAAGCTTTCTTT.